The 19 T cell receptor beta chains below come from one sample, sequenced in a study of CD8 T cells in ankylosing spondylitis. One entry per CDR3 protein, called by TCRdb with MiXCR from the 5' RACE reads. The table lists hundreds of thousands of distinct CDR3 sequences, more than 20% of them singletons, with about 12% in the top ten. Sequencing input: blood, either unsorted or a sorted T cell fraction (not recorded which). The receptors derive from a male donor with ankylosing spondylitis or in good health (not recorded which).

The chain links TRBV4-1 to TRBJ2-7; D not certain. The CDR3 has 12 amino acids. V lost 0 bases and J 5 bases, leaving 5 bases between the germline ends. In germline, CDR1 is MGHRA, CDR2 YSYEKL. CDR3 in amino acids: CASSQDTDEQYF. As DNA, the CDR3 is TGCGCCAGCAGCCAAGATACGGACGAGCAGTACTTC.

V usage is TRBV24-1 and J usage is TRBJ1-1, with D unclear. The germline gives CDR1 KGHDR, CDR2 SFDVKD. V dropped 4 bases and J dropped 7 bases, with 9 bases sitting between them. The CDR3 extends over 12 amino acids. The CDR3 is CATSDLRGEAFF. The CDR3 DNA follows: TGTGCCACCAGTGACCTACGAGGTGAAGCTTTCTTT.

V gene TRBV5-5 combines with J gene TRBJ1-1; D perhaps matches TRBD1 (6 bases). With 0 bases removed from V and 3 bases from J, the gap between germline ends came to 12 bases. This CDR3 is 15 amino acids long. From germline, CDR1 is SGHKS and CDR2 YYEKEE (reference sequence). The CDR3, as DNA: TGTGCCAGCAGCTTGGAGTGGGGGCCGGACACTGAAGCTTTCTTT. Translating gives CASSLEWGPDTEAFF.

This clonotype was seen repeatedly, ten times or more. The chain has TRBV12-3 or TRBV12-4 and TRBJ1-6; no definite D call. The ends were cut back, 5 bases at V and 9 bases at J, with 14 bases in the middle. CDR3 length equals 14 residues. This chain's CDR3 is CASSASAPGSPLHF. The CDR3 DNA is TGTGCCAGCAGTGCCTCGGCCCCAGGTTCACCCCTCCACTTT.

The sample holds a few counts of this clonotype. The chain carries TRBV12-3 or TRBV12-4 and TRBJ2-1, with 8 bases identical to TRBD2. The CDR3 contains 16 residues. The J segment lost 7 bases and the V segment lost 1 base, leaving 9 bases of the junction unmatched. DNA for the CDR3: TGTGCCAGCAGTTTAGTTCGAGCGGGGGTCCGGAATGAGCAGTTCTTC. It codes for CASSLVRAGVRNEQFF.

This clonotype was observed a handful of times. The chain is built from TRBV5-1 and TRBJ2-2, with no clear D. Trimming shortened V by 0 bases and J by 2 bases, and 8 bases separated the two germline ends. CDR1 is SGHRS and CDR2 is YFSETQ in the germline V gene. This CDR3 comprises 15 residues. The CDR3 region has the DNA TGCGCCAGCAGCTTGGTCCAGGCTAACACCGGGGAGCTGTTTTTT. The encoded protein is CASSLVQANTGELFF.

In this sample, this clonotype turned up a few times. The chain carries TRBV10-3 and TRBJ2-1, with TRBD2 identical over 8 bases. V was clipped by 8 bases and J by 4 bases; unmatched bases: 4. The CDR3 consists of 13 residues. CDR1 ENHRY and CDR2 SYGVKD come from the germline V gene. The CDR3 sequence: CAISGGLYNEQFF. CDR3 nucleotide sequence: TGTGCCATCTCGGGGGGGCTGTACAATGAGCAGTTCTTC.

The sample holds a few counts of this clonotype. This chain connects TRBV7-8 to TRBJ2-3; maybe TRBD2 (6 bases). The V end was cut by 5 bases, the J end by 2 bases, with 11 bases between. Germline V gene sequence: CDR1 SGHVS, CDR2 FQNEAQ. The CDR3 consists of 14 residues. CDR3 sequence: CASSHWGLTDTQYF. CDR3 sequence (DNA): TGTGCCAGCAGCCATTGGGGACTCACAGATACGCAGTATTTT.

This clonotype showed up just a few times. J is TRBJ2-3 and V is TRBV6-1; possibly TRBD1 for D (6 bases). The germline V gene has CDR1 MNHNS and CDR2 SASEGT. The length of the CDR3 is 13 residues. The V gene lost 7 bases and the J gene lost 4 bases, with 12 bases spanning the gap. The CDR3 nucleotides read TGTGCCAGCAACCAGGGGAATCCAGATACGCAGTATTTT. Translated: CASNQGNPDTQYF.

In its sample, this clonotype was seen a few times. The chain couples TRBV24-1 to TRBJ2-2, with 11 bases lining up with TRBD1. CDR1 is KGHDR, CDR2 SFDVKD, per germline. The trim removed 4 bases at V and 4 bases at J, leaving 7 bases unmatched. The CDR3 has 17 amino acids. CDR3 loop: CATSEWDRGTSTGELFF. In DNA, the CDR3 is TGTGCCACCAGTGAATGGGACAGGGGGACGAGCACCGGGGAGCTGTTTTTT.

This clonotype has a handful of counts. The chain links TRBV5-4 to TRBJ2-1, with 12 bases identical to TRBD2. V lost 4 bases to trimming and J lost 7 bases; unmatched junction nucleotides: 3. The CDR3 totals 14 residues. CDR1 SGHNT and CDR2 YYREEE come from the germline V gene (reference sequence). The CDR3: CASSVLAGGNEQFF. DNA of the CDR3: TGTGCCAGCAGCGTCCTAGCGGGGGGGAATGAGCAGTTCTTC.

This chain joins TRBV6-2 or TRBV6-3 and TRBJ2-2; D is undetermined. This CDR3 has 15 residues. Trimming stripped 4 bases from V and 3 bases from J, with 12 bases between. Germline CDR1 reads MNHEY; CDR2 reads SVGEGT. The CDR3 here is CASSSVTAHTGELFF. The CDR3 nucleotides read TGTGCCAGCAGTTCCGTGACTGCCCACACCGGGGAGCTGTTTTTT.

The chain is built from TRBV11-2 and TRBJ2-1; D remains ambiguous. V was clipped by 5 bases and J by 7 bases, with 9 bases between them. The CDR3 has 12 residues. Germline CDR1 SGHAT, CDR2 FQNNGV. The CDR3 sequence is CASSHLDNEQFF. CDR3 sequence (DNA): TGTGCCAGCAGCCATCTGGATAATGAGCAGTTCTTC.

The chain links TRBV12-3 or TRBV12-4 to TRBJ2-4; a possible D gene is TRBD1 (6 bases). V was clipped by 4 bases and J by 7 bases, with 17 bases between them. CDR3 size: 15 residues. CDR3: CASSSLMAGENIQYF. CDR3 nucleotides: TGTGCCAGCAGTTCGTTGATGGCAGGGGAGAACATTCAGTACTTC.

For the CDR3, the DNA is TGCAGCGTTGAAGGTGGGACTAGCGGATTCAAAAACATTCAGTACTTC. It yields the protein CSVEGGTSGFKNIQYF. The rearrangement joins TRBV29-1 to TRBJ2-4; TRBD2 aligns across 11 bases. The V and J ends lost 1 base and 3 bases, in that order; junction bases with no gene match: 5. The CDR3 length is 16 residues. CDR1 and CDR2 (germline): SQVTM, ANQGSEA.

This clonotype came up a few times. The V call is TRBV7-8, the J call TRBJ1-5; D possibly corresponds to TRBD1 (5 bases). V shed 1 base and J shed 5 bases, with 12 bases lying between them. The CDR3 consists of 15 residues. CDR1 and CDR2 from the germline V gene are SGHVS and FQNEAQ. CDR3 region: CASSLVAGGYQPQHF. The CDR3, as DNA: TGTGCCAGCAGCTTAGTGGCGGGGGGATATCAGCCCCAGCATTTT.

This clonotype appeared many times. The CDR3 sequence: CASSFSGLEQYF. The CDR3 nucleotides are TGTGCCAGCAGTTTCTCCGGCCTGGAGCAGTACTTC. The V gene is TRBV12-3 or TRBV12-4, the J gene TRBJ2-7, with unresolved D. Trimming pared 3 bases from V and 7 bases from J, leaving 10 bases between. The CDR3 runs 12 residues.

This rearrangement joins TRBV2 to TRBJ1-5; 7 bases agree with TRBD1. Unmatched junction bases numbered 2, after V lost 6 bases and J lost 3 bases. Germline V gene data show CDR1 as SNHLY and CDR2 as FYNNEI. The CDR3 length is 13 residues. The CDR3 sequence is CASRDRANQPQHF. Written as DNA, the CDR3 is TGTGCCAGCAGAGACAGGGCCAATCAGCCCCAGCATTTT.

This clonotype was seen only once. The rearrangement joins TRBV27 to TRBJ2-7; possibly TRBD1 for D (6 bases). This CDR3 region has 17 residues. CDR1 MNHEY and CDR2 SMNVEV come from the germline V gene (reference sequence). V was pared by 4 bases and J by 2 bases, with 21 bases between. The chain's CDR3 is CASSSARGPAIPYEQYF. CDR3 nucleotides: TGTGCCAGCAGTTCTGCCAGGGGTCCCGCTATCCCCTACGAGCAGTACTTC.